Listed here are 31 T cell receptor beta chains from one sample, sequenced in a study of CD8+CD57+ T cells in acquired aplastic anemia. The template used for profiling TCR beta VDJ and CDR3 was genomic DNA. In TCRdb, the reads were re-called with MiXCR into one record per CDR3 protein. The table records approximately 220,000 distinct CDR3 sequences, under 55% of them present only once. In patients chosen for sequencing, flow cytometry had shown CD8+CD57+ cell expansion. The source material was sorted CD4+, CD8+, or CD8+CD57+ T cells (not recorded which) from PBMCs. These receptors were obtained from a human donor with aplastic anemia.

The rearrangement links TRBV30 to TRBJ1-4; D is possibly TRBD1 (5 bases). Germline CDR1 reads GTSNPN; CDR2 reads SVGIG (reference sequence). V was clipped by 1 base and J by 8 bases, with 14 bases between them. The CDR3 consists of 14 residues. CDR3 nucleotides: TGTGCCTGGAGTGACGGGGGAGGTCGGGAAAAACTGTTTTTT. This gives the protein CAWSDGGGREKLFF.

This sequence joins TRBV5-1 and TRBJ1-3, with TRBD1 matching over 10 bases. The CDR3 length is 16 residues. J lost 3 bases, V lost 3 bases, and 6 bases had no gene match. The germline gives CDR1 SGHRS, CDR2 YFSETQ. The DNA for the CDR3 is TGCGCCAGCAGCTCCGAGACAGGGGGCTTTGGAAACACCATATATTTT. This codes for CASSSETGGFGNTIYF.

This clonotype has a count of ten or more. In nucleotides, the CDR3 is TGCAGTGCTAAAATGAGCGGGACCTACAATGAGCAGTTCTTC. Protein product: CSAKMSGTYNEQFF. The V gene is TRBV20-1, the J gene TRBJ2-1, with 7 bases fitting TRBD2. Germline trimming cut 4 bases from V and 2 bases from J; bases unmatched to any gene: 5. Germline V CDR1 and CDR2: DFQATT, SNEGSKA (reference sequence). CDR3 size: 14 residues.

This chain uses TRBV19 with TRBJ2-7, with 7 bases identical to TRBD1. CDR3 length: 15 residues. V shed 3 bases, J shed 7 bases, and the junction held 12 bases outside the gene matches. CDR1 and CDR2 (germline): LNHDA, SQIVND (reference sequence). Here the CDR3 DNA reads TGTGCCAGTAGTATCCCACAGGGGCAGGGGGAAGAGCAGTACTTC. It specifies CASSIPQGQGEEQYF.

This clonotype occurred many times. J is TRBJ2-5 and V is TRBV11-2; D perhaps matches TRBD1 (6 bases). Looked up from germline, CDR1 is SGHAT and CDR2 is FQNNGV. The CDR3 consists of 15 residues. V dropped 5 bases and J dropped 1 base, with 14 bases sitting between them. The CDR3 sequence: CASSRRTDPQETQYF. Here the CDR3 DNA reads TGTGCCAGCAGCCGGCGGACAGATCCCCAAGAGACCCAGTACTTC.

This clonotype appeared many times. V usage is TRBV19 and J usage is TRBJ1-2, with D unresolved. Germline lookup yields CDR1 LNHDA and CDR2 SQIVND (reference sequence). Trimming pared 7 bases from V and 0 bases from J, leaving 15 bases between. The CDR3 is 15 amino acids. This CDR3 reads CASKDQDSANYGYTF. The CDR3 DNA follows: TGTGCCAGTAAGGATCAGGATTCTGCTAACTATGGCTACACCTTC. The whole variable domain, filled in from reference TRBV19 and TRBJ1-2, reads DGGITQSPKYLFRKEGQNVTLSCEQNLNHDAMYWYRQDPGQGLRLIYYSQIVNDFQKGDIAEGYSVSREKKESFPLTVTSAQKNPTAFYLCASKDQDSANYGYTFGSGTRLTVV.

The rearrangement links TRBV2 to TRBJ1-3; D possibly corresponds to TRBD1 (5 bases). Germline V gene sequence: CDR1 SNHLY, CDR2 FYNNEI. This CDR3 is 17 amino acids long. Trimming removed 5 bases at V and 4 bases at J, with 21 bases between. CDR3 nucleotide sequence: TGTGCCAGCAGTATCCCGCGGGAGGGTAGGGGAGGAAACACCATATATTTT. Translating gives CASSIPREGRGGNTIYF.

This clonotype was detected a few times. V is TRBV7-3 and J is TRBJ1-6; 8 bases fit TRBD1. The J segment lost 9 bases and the V segment lost 5 bases, leaving 9 bases of the junction unmatched. Germline CDR1 SGHTA, CDR2 FQGTGA. This CDR3 has 15 residues. The CDR3 DNA sequence: TGTGCCAGCAGCCCCACAGGGGGTTCGGGTTCACCCCTCCACTTT. As protein: CASSPTGGSGSPLHF.

This chain joins TRBV7-2 and TRBJ2-7, with 12 nucleotides matching TRBD2. Losses at the gene ends were 1 base for V and 7 bases for J; bases not matched to a gene: 14. Germline V gene sequence: CDR1 SGHTA, CDR2 FQGNSA. The CDR3 loop spans 18 amino acids. In DNA, the CDR3 is TGTGCCAGCAGCTTAGTTTTCGGCCTAGCGGGGGGGCGCGTGGAGCAGTACTTC. Its protein is CASSLVFGLAGGRVEQYF.

This clonotype was picked up a small number of times. The chain links TRBV20-1 to TRBJ2-3; unclear D gene. The CDR3 has 11 amino acids. V gave up 6 bases and J gave up 9 bases, with 13 bases separating them. Germline loops: CDR1 DFQATT, CDR2 SNEGSKA (reference sequence). CDR3 protein: CSASAALTQYF. CDR3 DNA: TGCAGTGCCTCGGCCGCATTGACGCAGTATTTT.

This clonotype was recorded at least ten times. The chain joins TRBV15 to TRBJ1-4; 9 positions match TRBD1. V was clipped by 1 base and J by 5 bases; unmatched bases: 2. The CDR3 loop spans 15 amino acids. Germline CDR1 LNHNV, CDR2 YYDKDF (reference sequence). The CDR3 loop is CATSRGDRDNEKLFF. The CDR3 coding sequence is TGTGCCACCAGCAGAGGGGACAGGGACAATGAAAAACTGTTTTTT.

This clonotype was detected only a few times. DNA for the CDR3: TGCAGTGCTAGAGTACCAGCGGGGGGCGTCGAGCAGTACTTC. It translates to CSARVPAGGVEQYF. The chain is built from TRBV20-1 and TRBJ2-7, with 9 nucleotides matching TRBD2. V lost 1 base to trimming and J lost 6 bases; unmatched junction nucleotides: 7. The CDR3 length is 14 residues. Germline V CDR1 and CDR2: DFQATT, SNEGSKA (reference sequence).

This clonotype was counted many times. The chain carries TRBV7-2 and TRBJ2-5; TRBD1 matches 7 bases. Germline-derived CDR1 and CDR2 are SGHTA and FQGNSA. The CDR3 has 15 residues. With 4 bases clipped from V and 4 bases from J, the junction kept 9 bases outside the gene matches. CDR3 DNA: TGTGCCAGCAGCTCAGGACAGGTTGAGGGAGAGACCCAGTACTTC. Its protein product is CASSSGQVEGETQYF.

This clonotype was picked up many times. The CDR3 reads CSAKSPTQSQPQHF. The CDR3 DNA reads TGCAGTGCTAAAAGTCCCACACAGAGTCAGCCCCAGCATTTT. The chain joins TRBV20-1 to TRBJ1-5; D gene unclear. The CDR3 extends over 14 amino acids. Germline V gene data show CDR1 as DFQATT and CDR2 as SNEGSKA (reference sequence). Trimming pared 4 bases from V and 6 bases from J, leaving 16 bases between.

The chain links TRBV15 to TRBJ2-5; 7 nucleotides line up with TRBD2. The CDR3 covers 16 residues. Germline V gene sequence: CDR1 LNHNV, CDR2 YYDKDF (reference sequence). V lost 3 bases, J lost 0 bases, and 7 bases stayed unmatched. CDR3 residues: CATSSVDGRYQETQYF. Here the CDR3 DNA reads TGTGCCACCAGCAGCGTAGACGGGAGGTACCAAGAGACCCAGTACTTC. The variable domain in full, completed from reference TRBV15 and TRBJ2-5, reads DAMVIQNPRYQVTQFGKPVTLSCSQTLNHNVMYWYQQKSSQAPKLLFHYYDKDFNNEADTPDNFQSRRPNTSFCFLDIRSPGLGDTAMYLCATSSVDGRYQETQYFGPGTRLLVL.

This clonotype was detected once. The rearrangement joins TRBV12-3 or TRBV12-4 to TRBJ2-1; D is uncertain. Trimming stripped 4 bases from V and 0 bases from J, with 13 bases between. CDR3 length: 16 residues. CDR3 DNA: TGTGCCAGCAGTTCGTCGGGTAGTAGCTCCTACAATGAGCAGTTCTTC. Its translation is CASSSSGSSSYNEQFF.

This clonotype appeared many times. This chain joins TRBV19 and TRBJ2-3; possible D gene TRBD2, 7 bases. Germline V CDR1 and CDR2: LNHDA, SQIVND (reference sequence). V gave up 2 bases and J gave up 2 bases, with 17 bases separating them. The CDR3 loop spans 17 amino acids. CDR3 region: CASSIKFAGANTDTQYF. The CDR3 bases are TGTGCCAGTAGTATAAAATTTGCGGGGGCGAACACAGATACGCAGTATTTT.

V is TRBV29-1 and J is TRBJ2-7; 9 nucleotides align to TRBD1. The V segment lost 6 bases and the J segment 3 bases; nucleotides outside the gene matches: 6. Germline V gene data show CDR1 as SQVTM and CDR2 as ANQGSEA. The CDR3 consists of 13 residues. In nucleotides, the CDR3 is TGCAGCGTGGAGGGACAGGGAGGCTACGAGCAGTACTTC. Translated: CSVEGQGGYEQYF.

There are many counts of this clonotype. The J gene is TRBJ1-2, the V gene TRBV5-1; 7 positions agree with TRBD1. V lost 3 bases, J lost 8 bases, and 10 bases stayed unmatched. This CDR3 has 14 residues. CDR1 is SGHRS and CDR2 is YFSETQ in the germline V gene. The CDR3 is CASSYLEGAGGYTF. The CDR3 DNA follows: TGCGCCAGCAGCTACTTGGAGGGGGCAGGGGGCTACACCTTC. The full variable domain, in which reference TRBV5-1 and TRBJ1-2 provide the parts outside the CDR3, is KAGVTQTPRYLIKTRGQQVTLSCSPISGHRSVSWYQQTPGQGLQFLFEYFSETQRNKGNFPGRFSGRQFSNSRSEMNVSTLELGDSALYLCASSYLEGAGGYTFGSGTRLTVV.

The chain recombines TRBV7-6 with TRBJ2-2; the D gene could be TRBD1 or TRBD2 (5 bases each). V lost 4 bases, J lost 1 base, and 28 bases lay in between. The CDR3 is 21 residues long. The germline V gene encodes CDR1 SGHVS and CDR2 FNYEAQ. The CDR3 region is CASSYPRDPNVGPRNTGELFF. The CDR3 DNA sequence: TGTGCCAGCAGCTACCCCCGGGACCCAAACGTGGGACCGCGGAACACCGGGGAGCTGTTTTTT.

This clonotype was detected ten times or more. The rearrangement joins TRBV9 to TRBJ2-7; 10 bases are shared with TRBD2. The CDR3 totals 15 residues. J lost 7 bases, V lost 2 bases, and 9 bases had no gene match. Germline CDR1 reads SGDLS; CDR2 reads YYNGEE. CDR3 protein: CASSVTPSGGGEQYF. CDR3 DNA: TGTGCCAGCAGCGTTACCCCTAGCGGGGGCGGGGAGCAGTACTTC.

The chain carries TRBV5-1 and TRBJ2-6, with D perhaps matching TRBD2 (5 bases). CDR1 SGHRS and CDR2 YFSETQ come from the germline V gene. This CDR3 spans 17 amino acids. Trimming left V 3 bases short and J 2 bases short, with 15 bases between. This CDR3 is CASSSSGIWAGANVLTF. CDR3 coding DNA: TGCGCCAGCAGCTCGTCCGGGATCTGGGCTGGGGCCAACGTCCTGACTTTC.

The CDR3 loop is CASNDRGREKLFF. CDR3 DNA sequence: TGTGCCAGTAACGACAGGGGACGGGAAAAACTGTTTTTT. V usage is TRBV19 and J usage is TRBJ1-4; 8 bases fit TRBD1. Germline V gives CDR1 LNHDA, CDR2 SQIVND (reference sequence). V lost 7 bases to trimming and J lost 8 bases; unmatched junction nucleotides: 6. The CDR3 is 13 residues long.

In its sample, this clonotype was seen a few times. J is TRBJ1-2 and V is TRBV6-6; 10 positions match TRBD1. Unmatched junction bases numbered 5, after V lost 6 bases and J lost 7 bases. Germline CDR1 reads MNHNY; CDR2 reads SVGAGI (reference sequence). This CDR3 comprises 13 residues. Written as DNA, the CDR3 is TGTGCCAGCAGCCGCGGACAGGGGGGTGGCTACACCTTC. Its protein product is CASSRGQGGGYTF.

This clonotype was seen at least ten times. The rearrangement joins TRBV20-1 to TRBJ2-7, with 9 bases lining up with TRBD2. The CDR3 spans 14 residues. Trimming cost V 1 base and J 6 bases; bases outside gene matches: 7. Germline V gene lookup returns CDR1 DFQATT and CDR2 SNEGSKA (reference sequence). CDR3 coding DNA: TGCAGTGCTAGAGCGGCGGGGGGGCCTAGCGAGCAGTACTTC. Its protein product is CSARAAGGPSEQYF.

This clonotype was recorded many times. The chain combines TRBV14 with TRBJ1-2; D possibly corresponds to TRBD1 (5 bases). The V end was cut by 1 base, the J end by 5 bases, with 8 bases between. CDR1 and CDR2 (germline): SGHDN, FVKESK. CDR3 length equals 13 residues. This CDR3 is CASSQGTSYGYTF. CDR3 nucleotide sequence: TGTGCCAGCAGCCAAGGGACAAGTTATGGCTACACCTTC.

This clonotype turned up a few times. The rearrangement links TRBV28 to TRBJ1-3; no clear D. This CDR3 has 11 amino acids. V shed 8 bases and J shed 8 bases, with 10 bases lying between them. Germline V lookup: CDR1 MDHEN, CDR2 SYDVKM. The CDR3 sequence is CASGPEYTIYF. In DNA form, the CDR3 reads TGTGCCAGCGGACCGGAGTACACCATATATTTT.

The genes are TRBV7-6 and TRBJ2-7; D is ambiguous. The CDR3 extends over 13 amino acids. The ends were cut back, 5 bases at V and 6 bases at J, with 14 bases in the middle. Germline assignment: CDR1 SGHVS and CDR2 FNYEAQ. CDR3 residues: CASSADLGFEQYF. The CDR3 DNA reads as TGTGCCAGCAGCGCGGATTTGGGGTTCGAGCAGTACTTC.

V and J are TRBV5-1 and TRBJ1-1; D uncertain. CDR1 is SGHRS and CDR2 is YFSETQ in the germline V gene. Trimming removed 6 bases from V and 2 bases from J, with 11 bases in between. The CDR3 loop spans 13 amino acids. CDR3 DNA: TGCGCCAGCAATACGGGATATAACACTGAAGCTTTCTTT. It encodes CASNTGYNTEAFF.

The chain employs TRBV9 and TRBJ2-2, with D hard to call. In germline, CDR1 is SGDLS, CDR2 YYNGEE. V lost 0 bases and J 8 bases, leaving 5 bases between the germline ends. This CDR3 is built from 12 residues. This CDR3 is CASSVDVGELFF. CDR3 DNA: TGTGCCAGCAGCGTAGACGTAGGGGAGCTGTTTTTT.

This clonotype has a handful of counts. CDR3 amino acids: CASSPAQGREGGAFF. In DNA, the CDR3 is TGTGCCAGCTCACCCGCGCAGGGGAGGGAAGGAGGAGCTTTCTTT. V and J are TRBV18 and TRBJ1-1, with D tentatively TRBD1 (6 bases). The CDR3 is 15 amino acids. The V gene lost 3 bases and the J gene lost 10 bases, with 21 bases spanning the gap. Germline assignment: CDR1 KGHSH and CDR2 LQKENI.